The sequence of this TCR beta chain was determined in a study of graft-versus-host responses after intestinal transplantation. In the case of this clone: The antigen is undetermined.

General study points: Investigators detected GvH clones in recipient marrow, with some emerging earlier in ileum or blood. Graft-donor T cell macrochimerism in patients accompanied high graft-versus-host to host-versus-graft clonal ratios in allografts.

Germline V gene data show CDR1 as LGHNA and CDR2 as YNFKEQ. CDR3 length equals 16 residues. V shed 2 bases and J 7 bases; nucleotides not matched to a gene: 10. Sequencing was performed with immunoSEQ multiplex PCR; in TCRdb, only in-frame clones are kept and a portion is missing. The sample has fewer than 70,000 clones; roughly 92% are singletons. V gene TRBV4-2 combines with J gene TRBJ2-1; the match to TRBD2 covers 8 bases. The source was bone marrow, collected 734 days after intestinal transplantation. This TCR derives from a human patient who received an intestinal transplant, so some T cells may come from the graft donor. The CDR3 here is CASSQPLSGSRNEQFF. The DNA for the CDR3 is TGTGCCAGCAGCCAACCCCTCAGCGGGAGTAGGAATGAGCAGTTCTTC.